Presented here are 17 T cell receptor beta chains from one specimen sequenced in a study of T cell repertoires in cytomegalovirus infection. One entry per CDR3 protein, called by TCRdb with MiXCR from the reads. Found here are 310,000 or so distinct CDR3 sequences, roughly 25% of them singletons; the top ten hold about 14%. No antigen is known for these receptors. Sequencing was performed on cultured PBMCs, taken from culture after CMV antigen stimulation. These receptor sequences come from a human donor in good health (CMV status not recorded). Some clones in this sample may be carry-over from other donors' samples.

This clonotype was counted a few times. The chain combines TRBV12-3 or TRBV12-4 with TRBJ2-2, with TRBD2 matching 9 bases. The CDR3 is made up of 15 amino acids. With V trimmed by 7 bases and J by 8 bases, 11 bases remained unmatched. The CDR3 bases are TGTGCCAGCATCATGACTAGCGGCTCTAAGGGGGAGCTGTTTTTT. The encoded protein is CASIMTSGSKGELFF.

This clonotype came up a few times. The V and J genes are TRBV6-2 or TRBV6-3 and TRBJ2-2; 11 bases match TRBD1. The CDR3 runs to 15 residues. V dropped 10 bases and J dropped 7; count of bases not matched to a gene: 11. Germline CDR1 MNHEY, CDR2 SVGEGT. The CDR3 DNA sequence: TGTGCCACCAAGGACAGGGGGCATCGGGACGGGGAGCTGTTTTTT. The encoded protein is CATKDRGHRDGELFF.

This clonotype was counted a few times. In nucleotides, the CDR3 is TGTGCCAGCAGCTTAACGGCCTCCGGGGACGAGCAGTACTTC. Its protein product is CASSLTASGDEQYF. The rearrangement joins TRBV7-3 to TRBJ2-7; a weak D match, TRBD2 (5 bases). Per germline, CDR1 SGHTA and CDR2 FQGTGA. The CDR3 length is 14 residues. V gave up 0 bases and J gave up 5 bases, with 11 bases separating them.

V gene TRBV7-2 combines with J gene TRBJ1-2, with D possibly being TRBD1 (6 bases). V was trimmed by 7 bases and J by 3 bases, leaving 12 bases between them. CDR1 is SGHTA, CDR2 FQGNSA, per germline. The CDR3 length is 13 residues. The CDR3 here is CASKEQGDYGYTF. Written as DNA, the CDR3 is TGTGCCAGCAAGGAACAGGGCGACTATGGCTACACCTTC.

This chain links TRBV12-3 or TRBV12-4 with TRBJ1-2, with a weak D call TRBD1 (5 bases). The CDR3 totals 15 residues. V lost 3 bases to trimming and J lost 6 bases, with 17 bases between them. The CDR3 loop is CASSFRGDLPHGYTF. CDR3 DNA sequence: TGTGCCAGCAGTTTTAGAGGGGACCTGCCACATGGCTACACCTTC.

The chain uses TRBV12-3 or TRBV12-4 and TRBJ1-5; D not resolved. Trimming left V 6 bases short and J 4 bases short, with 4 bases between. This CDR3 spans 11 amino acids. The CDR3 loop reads CASRENQPQHF. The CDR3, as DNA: TGTGCCAGCAGGGAGAATCAGCCCCAGCATTTT.

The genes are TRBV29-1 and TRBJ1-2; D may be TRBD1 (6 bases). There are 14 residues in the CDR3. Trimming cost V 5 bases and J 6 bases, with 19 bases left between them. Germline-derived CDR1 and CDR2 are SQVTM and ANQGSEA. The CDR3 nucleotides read TGCAGCGTTCCCCACAGGGCCTATGTAAATGGCTACACCTTC. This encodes CSVPHRAYVNGYTF.

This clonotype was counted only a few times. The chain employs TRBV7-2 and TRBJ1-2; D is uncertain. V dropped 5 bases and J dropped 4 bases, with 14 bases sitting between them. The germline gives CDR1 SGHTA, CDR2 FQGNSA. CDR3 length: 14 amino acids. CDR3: CASSPNEGGYGYTF. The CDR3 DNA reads TGTGCCAGCAGCCCTAACGAGGGTGGCTATGGCTACACCTTC.

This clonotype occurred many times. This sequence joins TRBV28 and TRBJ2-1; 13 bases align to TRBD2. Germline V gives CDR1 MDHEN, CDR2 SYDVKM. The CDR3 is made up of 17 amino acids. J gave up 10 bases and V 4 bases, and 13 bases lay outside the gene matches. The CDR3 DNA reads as TGTGCCAGCAGTTCCTTTCCGACTAGCGGGAGGACCGGGGAGCAGTTCTTC. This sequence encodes CASSSFPTSGRTGEQFF.

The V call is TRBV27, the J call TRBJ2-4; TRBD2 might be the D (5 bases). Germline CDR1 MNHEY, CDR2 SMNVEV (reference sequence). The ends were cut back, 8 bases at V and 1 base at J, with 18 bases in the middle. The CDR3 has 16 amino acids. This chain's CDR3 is CASRQVRETAKNIQYF. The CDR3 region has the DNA TGTGCCAGCCGCCAGGTGAGGGAGACCGCCAAAAACATTCAGTACTTC.

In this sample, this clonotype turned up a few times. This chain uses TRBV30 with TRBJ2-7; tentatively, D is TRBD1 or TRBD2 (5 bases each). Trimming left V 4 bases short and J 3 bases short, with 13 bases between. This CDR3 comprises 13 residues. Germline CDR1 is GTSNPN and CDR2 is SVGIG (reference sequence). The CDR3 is CAWTWGSLYEQYF. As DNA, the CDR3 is TGTGCCTGGACATGGGGGTCTCTCTACGAGCAGTACTTC.

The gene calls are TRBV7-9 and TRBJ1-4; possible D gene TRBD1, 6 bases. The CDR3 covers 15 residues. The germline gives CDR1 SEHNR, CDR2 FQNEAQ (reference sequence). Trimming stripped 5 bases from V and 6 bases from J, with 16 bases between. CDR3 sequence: CASSPRGEGDEKLFF. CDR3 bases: TGTGCCAGCAGCCCCCGAGGGGAGGGGGATGAAAAACTGTTTTTT.

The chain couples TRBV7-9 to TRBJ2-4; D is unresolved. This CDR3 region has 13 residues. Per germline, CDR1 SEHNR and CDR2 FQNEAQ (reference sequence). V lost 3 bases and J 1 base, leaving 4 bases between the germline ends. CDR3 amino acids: CASSLGAKNIQYF. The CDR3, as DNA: TGTGCCAGCAGCTTGGGTGCCAAAAACATTCAGTACTTC.

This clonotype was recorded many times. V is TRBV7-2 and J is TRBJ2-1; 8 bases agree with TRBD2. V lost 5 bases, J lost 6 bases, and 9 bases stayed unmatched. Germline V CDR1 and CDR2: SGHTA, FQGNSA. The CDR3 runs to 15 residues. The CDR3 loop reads CASSPRVAGTNEQFF. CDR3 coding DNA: TGTGCCAGCAGCCCTCGGGTAGCGGGAACCAATGAGCAGTTCTTC.

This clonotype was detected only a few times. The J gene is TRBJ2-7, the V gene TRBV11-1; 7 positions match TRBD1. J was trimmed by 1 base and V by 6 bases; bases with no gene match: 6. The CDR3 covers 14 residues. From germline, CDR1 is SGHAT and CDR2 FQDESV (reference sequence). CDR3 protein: CASSSGQASYEQYF. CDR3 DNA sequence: TGTGCCAGCAGTTCTGGACAGGCATCCTACGAGCAGTACTTC.

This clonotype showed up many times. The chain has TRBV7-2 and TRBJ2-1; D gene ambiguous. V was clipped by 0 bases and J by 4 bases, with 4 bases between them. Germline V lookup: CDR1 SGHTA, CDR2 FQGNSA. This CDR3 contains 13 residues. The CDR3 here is CASSLAEYNEQFF. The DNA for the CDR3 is TGTGCCAGCAGCTTAGCAGAGTACAATGAGCAGTTCTTC.

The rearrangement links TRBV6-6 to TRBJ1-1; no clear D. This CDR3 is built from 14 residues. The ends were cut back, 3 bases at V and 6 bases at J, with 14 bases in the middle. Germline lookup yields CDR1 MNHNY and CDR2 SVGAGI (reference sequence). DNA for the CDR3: TGTGCCAGCAGTTATGAGGAAGGTACATCTGAAGCTTTCTTT. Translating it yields CASSYEEGTSEAFF.